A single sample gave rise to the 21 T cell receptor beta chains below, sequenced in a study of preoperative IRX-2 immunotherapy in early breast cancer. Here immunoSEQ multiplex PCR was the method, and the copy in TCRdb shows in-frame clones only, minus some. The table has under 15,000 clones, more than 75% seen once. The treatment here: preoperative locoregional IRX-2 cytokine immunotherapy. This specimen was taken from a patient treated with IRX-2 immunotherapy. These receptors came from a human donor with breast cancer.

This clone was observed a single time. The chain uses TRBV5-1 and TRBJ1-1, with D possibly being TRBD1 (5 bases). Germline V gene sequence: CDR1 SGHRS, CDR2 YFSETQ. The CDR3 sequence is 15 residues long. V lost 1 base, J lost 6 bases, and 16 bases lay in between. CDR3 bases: TGCGCCAGCAGCTTGTCCGGCAGGGTCAGTCCTGAAGCTTTCTTT. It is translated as CASSLSGRVSPEAFF.

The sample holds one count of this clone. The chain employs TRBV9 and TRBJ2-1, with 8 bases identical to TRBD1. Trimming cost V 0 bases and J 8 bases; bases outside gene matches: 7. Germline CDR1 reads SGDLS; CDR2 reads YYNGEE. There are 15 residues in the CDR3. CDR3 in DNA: TGTGCCAGCAGCGTAGATCAGGGGGCAGGATATGAGCAGTTCTTC. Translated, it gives CASSVDQGAGYEQFF.

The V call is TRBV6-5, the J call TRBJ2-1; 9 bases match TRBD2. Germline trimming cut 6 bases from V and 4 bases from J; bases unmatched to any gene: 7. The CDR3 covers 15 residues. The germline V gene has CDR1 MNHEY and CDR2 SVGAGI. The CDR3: CASSLVLAGYNEQFF. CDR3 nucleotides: TGTGCCAGCAGCCTCGTGCTAGCGGGGTACAATGAGCAGTTCTTC.

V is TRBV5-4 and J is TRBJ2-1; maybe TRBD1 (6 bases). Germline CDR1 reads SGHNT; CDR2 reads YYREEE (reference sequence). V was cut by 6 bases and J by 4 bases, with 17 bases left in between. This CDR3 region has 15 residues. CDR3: CASTTVPTGYNEQFF. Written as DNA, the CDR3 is TGTGCCAGCACCACAGTCCCAACAGGGTACAATGAGCAGTTCTTC. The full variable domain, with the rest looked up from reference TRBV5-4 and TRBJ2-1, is ETGVTQSPTHLIKTRGQQVTLRCSSQSGHNTVSWYQQALGQGPQFIFQYYREEENGRGNFPPRFSGLQFPNYSSELNVNALELDDSALYLCASTTVPTGYNEQFFGPGTRLTVL.

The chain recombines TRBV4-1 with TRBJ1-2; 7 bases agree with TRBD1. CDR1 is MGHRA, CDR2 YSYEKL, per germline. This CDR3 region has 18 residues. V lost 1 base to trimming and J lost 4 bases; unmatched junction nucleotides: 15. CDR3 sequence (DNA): TGCGCCAGCAGCCAAGGACAGGGCCTCAACCACGCTTCCTATGGCTACACCTTC. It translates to CASSQGQGLNHASYGYTF.

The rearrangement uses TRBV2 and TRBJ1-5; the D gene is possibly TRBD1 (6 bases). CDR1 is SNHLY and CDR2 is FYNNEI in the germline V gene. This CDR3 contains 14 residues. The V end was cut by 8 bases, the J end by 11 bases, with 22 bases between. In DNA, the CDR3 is TGTGCCAGCGAACCCGGGACCCGAGACAGGACCCAGCATTTT. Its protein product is CASEPGTRDRTQHF.

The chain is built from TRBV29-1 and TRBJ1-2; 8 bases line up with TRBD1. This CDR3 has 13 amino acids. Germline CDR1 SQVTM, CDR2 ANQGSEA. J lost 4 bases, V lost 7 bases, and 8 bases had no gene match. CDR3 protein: CSADPGGAYGYTF. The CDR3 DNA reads TGCAGCGCCGACCCAGGGGGCGCCTATGGCTACACCTTC.

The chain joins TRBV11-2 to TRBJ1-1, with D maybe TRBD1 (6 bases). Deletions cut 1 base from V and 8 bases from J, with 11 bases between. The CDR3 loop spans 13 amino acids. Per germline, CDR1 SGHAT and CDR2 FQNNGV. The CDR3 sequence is CASSLGGGGEAFF. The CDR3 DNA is TGTGCCAGCAGCTTAGGTGGAGGGGGGGAAGCTTTCTTT.

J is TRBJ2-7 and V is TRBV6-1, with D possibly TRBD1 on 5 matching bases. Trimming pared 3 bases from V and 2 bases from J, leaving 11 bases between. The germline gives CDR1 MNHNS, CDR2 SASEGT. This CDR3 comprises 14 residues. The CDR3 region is CASSDAQGAYEQYF. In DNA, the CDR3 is TGTGCCAGCAGTGATGCCCAGGGCGCCTACGAGCAGTACTTC.

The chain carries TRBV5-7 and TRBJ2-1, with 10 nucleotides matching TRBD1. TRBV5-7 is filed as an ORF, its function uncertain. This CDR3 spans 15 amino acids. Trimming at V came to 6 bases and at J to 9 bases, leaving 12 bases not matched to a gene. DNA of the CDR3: TGTGCCAGCACGCCGGGACAGGGGCCGCGTGGTGAGCAGTTCTTC. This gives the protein CASTPGQGPRGEQFF.

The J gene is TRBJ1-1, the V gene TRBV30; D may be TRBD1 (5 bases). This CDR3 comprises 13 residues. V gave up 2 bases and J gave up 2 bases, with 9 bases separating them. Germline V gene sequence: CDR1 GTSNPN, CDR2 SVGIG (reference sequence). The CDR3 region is CAWSIQGNTEAFF. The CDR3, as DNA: TGTGCCTGGAGTATCCAGGGTAACACTGAAGCTTTCTTT.

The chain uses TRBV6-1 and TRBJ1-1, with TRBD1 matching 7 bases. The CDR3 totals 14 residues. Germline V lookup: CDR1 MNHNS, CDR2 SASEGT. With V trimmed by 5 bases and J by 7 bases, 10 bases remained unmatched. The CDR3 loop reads CASSSGGGTDEAFF. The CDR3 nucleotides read TGTGCCAGCAGTTCAGGGGGAGGAACGGATGAAGCTTTCTTT.

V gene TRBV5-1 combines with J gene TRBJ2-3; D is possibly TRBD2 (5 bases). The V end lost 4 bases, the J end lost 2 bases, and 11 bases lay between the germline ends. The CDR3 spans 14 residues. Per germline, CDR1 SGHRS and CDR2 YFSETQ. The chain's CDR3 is CASSRGLTTDTQYF. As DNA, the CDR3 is TGCGCCAGCAGCCGAGGACTGACCACAGATACGCAGTATTTT.

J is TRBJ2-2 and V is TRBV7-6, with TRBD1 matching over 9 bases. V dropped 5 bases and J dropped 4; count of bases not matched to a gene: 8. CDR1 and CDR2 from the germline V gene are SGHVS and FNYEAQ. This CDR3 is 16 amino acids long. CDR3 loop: CASSPRTGVGTGELFF. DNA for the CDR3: TGTGCCAGCAGCCCTCGGACAGGGGTTGGCACCGGGGAGCTGTTTTTT.

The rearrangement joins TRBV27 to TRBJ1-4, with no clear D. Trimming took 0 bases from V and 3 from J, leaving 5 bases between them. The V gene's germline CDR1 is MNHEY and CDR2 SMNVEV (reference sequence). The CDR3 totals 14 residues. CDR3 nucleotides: TGTGCCAGCAGTTTATCTATCCCTAATGAAAAACTGTTTTTT. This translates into CASSLSIPNEKLFF.

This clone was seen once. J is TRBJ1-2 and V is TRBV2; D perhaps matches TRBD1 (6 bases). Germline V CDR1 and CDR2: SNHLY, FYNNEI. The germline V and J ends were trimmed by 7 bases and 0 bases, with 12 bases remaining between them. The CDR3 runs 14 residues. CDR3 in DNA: TGTGCCAGCACTCAGGGGAGGACTAACTATGGCTACACCTTC. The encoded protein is CASTQGRTNYGYTF.

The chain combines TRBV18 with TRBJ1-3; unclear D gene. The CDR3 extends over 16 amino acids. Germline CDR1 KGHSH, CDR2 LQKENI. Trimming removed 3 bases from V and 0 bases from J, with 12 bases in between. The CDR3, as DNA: TGTGCCAGCTCACCTGTGGACGTAAGCTCTGGAAACACCATATATTTT. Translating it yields CASSPVDVSSGNTIYF. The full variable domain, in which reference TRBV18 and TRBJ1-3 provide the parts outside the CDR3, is NAGVMQNPRHLVRRRGQEARLRCSPMKGHSHVYWYRQLPEEGLKFMVYLQKENIIDESGMPKERFSAEFPKEGPSILRIQQVVRGDSAAYFCASSPVDVSSGNTIYFGEGSWLTVV.

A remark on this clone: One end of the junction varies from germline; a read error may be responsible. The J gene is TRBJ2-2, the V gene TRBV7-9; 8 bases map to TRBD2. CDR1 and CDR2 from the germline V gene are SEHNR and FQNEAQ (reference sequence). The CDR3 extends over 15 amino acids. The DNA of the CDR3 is TGTGCCAGCAGATTAGCGGGGATGAACACCGGGGAGCTGTTTTTT. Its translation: CASRLAGMNTGELFF.

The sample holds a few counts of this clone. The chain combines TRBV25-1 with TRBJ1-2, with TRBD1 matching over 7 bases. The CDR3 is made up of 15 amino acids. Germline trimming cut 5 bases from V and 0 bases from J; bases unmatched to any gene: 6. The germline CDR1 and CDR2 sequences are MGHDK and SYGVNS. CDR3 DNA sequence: TGTGCCAGCAGTCCATTGCAGGGGGCTAACTATGGCTACACCTTC. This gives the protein CASSPLQGANYGYTF.

The CDR3 coding sequence is TGTGCCAGCTCACCCCAGACAGGGGCTAATGAAAAACTGTTTTTT. Its translation: CASSPQTGANEKLFF. The chain has TRBV18 and TRBJ1-4; 8 nucleotides align to TRBD1. CDR1 and CDR2 from the germline V gene are KGHSH and LQKENI. J lost 3 bases, V lost 3 bases, and 3 bases had no gene match. There are 15 residues in the CDR3.

The CDR3: CASSIQQDTQYF. The CDR3 nucleotides read TGTGCCAGCAGCATACAACAGGATACGCAGTATTTT. V and J are TRBV7-8 and TRBJ2-3; D is unresolved. Germline V gene lookup returns CDR1 SGHVS and CDR2 FQNEAQ. Trimming took 5 bases from V and 6 from J, leaving 9 bases between them. The CDR3 extends over 12 amino acids. Based on the CDR3 plus reference TRBV7-8 and TRBJ2-3, the full variable domain is GAGVSQSPRYKVAKRGQDVALRCDPISGHVSLFWYQQALGQGPEFLTYFQNEAQLDKSGLPSDRFFAERPEGSVSTLKIQRTQQEDSAVYLCASSIQQDTQYFGPGTRLTVL.